The 2 T cell receptor beta chains in this list originate from one sample, sequenced in a study of T cells expressing NK-cell markers. TCRdb reprocessed the 5' RACE reads; each CDR3 protein has one entry and no DNA is given. The table lists 500,000 to 700,000 distinct CDR3 sequences. The sample taken for sequencing was blood T cells: a sorted CD56 or NKG2C T cell subset, CD4+ or CD8+ T cells, or bulk PBMC T cells (not recorded which). These TCRs come from a man younger than 35 in good health.

The chain has TRBV3-1 and TRBJ2-5; TCRdb gives TRBD2 as the D gene, but with no DNA this cannot be confirmed. CDR3 length equals 15 residues. Per germline, CDR1 LGHDT and CDR2 YNNKEL (reference sequence). The CDR3 region is CASSHNLAEQETQYF.

This chain links TRBV30 with TRBJ2-1. Germline CDR1 GTSNPN, CDR2 SVGIG (reference sequence). The CDR3 loop spans 14 amino acids. CDR3 protein: CAWQSRSSYNEQFF.